One sample yielded the 8 T cell receptor beta chains listed below, sequenced in a study of cytomegalovirus exposure and HLA in healthy donors. PCR was performed using 60 Vbeta and 13 Jbeta primers. Method: immunoSEQ multiplex PCR; TCRdb's copy keeps in-frame clones and lacks some. Of about 130,000 clones detected, approximately 80% appear once; the ten largest clones hold almost 6%. Sequencing input: PBMCs. The receptors originated from a woman aged 40 to 55 in good health and CMV-seropositive.

This clone was seen a few times. This chain uses TRBV9 with TRBJ1-4; possibly TRBD1 for D (5 bases). V was pared by 3 bases and J by 2 bases, with 11 bases between. Germline V CDR1 and CDR2: SGDLS, YYNGEE. This CDR3 contains 15 residues. Written as DNA, the CDR3 is TGTGCCAGCAGCGATGGGGGAGGCACTAATGAAAAACTGTTTTTT. It translates to CASSDGGGTNEKLFF.

The chain is built from TRBV27 and TRBJ2-7; TRBD2 matches at 8 bases. This CDR3 comprises 17 residues. V was pared by 2 bases and J by 4 bases, with 13 bases of the junction left unmatched. Per the germline V gene, CDR1 is MNHEY and CDR2 is SMNVEV (reference sequence). The CDR3: CASSLRGAGGSKYEQYF. Written as DNA, the CDR3 is TGTGCCAGCAGTTTAAGGGGTGCGGGAGGCTCTAAATACGAGCAGTACTTC.

This clone was observed a single time. An end of the junction differs from the germline gene, which may be a read error. The chain links TRBV5-4 to TRBJ1-2, with TRBD1 matching 8 bases. CDR1 and CDR2 (germline): SGHNT, YYREEE (reference sequence). This CDR3 is 16 amino acids long. The CDR3 reads CASNLGGQGANYGYTF. The CDR3 nucleotides are TGTGCCAGCAACTTGGGTGGACAGGGAGCTAACTATGGCTACACCTTC.

J is TRBJ2-3 and V is TRBV5-1; D unresolved. V dropped 0 bases and J dropped 2 bases, with 7 bases sitting between them. Per germline, CDR1 SGHRS and CDR2 YFSETQ. The CDR3 length is 14 residues. This CDR3 reads CASSLDRPTDTQYF. In DNA, the CDR3 is TGCGCCAGCAGCTTGGACAGACCCACAGATACGCAGTATTTT.

The chain employs TRBV9 and TRBJ1-4; D ambiguous. CDR1 is SGDLS and CDR2 is YYNGEE in the germline V gene. Trimming took 3 bases from V and 9 from J, leaving 18 bases between them. The CDR3 runs 15 residues. The CDR3 here is CASSAATTEDKKLFF. Written as DNA, the CDR3 is TGTGCCAGCAGCGCAGCCACGACGGAAGACAAAAAACTGTTTTTT.

This clone was picked up a small number of times. The chain uses TRBV28 and TRBJ2-7; D is possibly TRBD1 (6 bases). Trimming took off 2 bases at V and 0 bases at J, with 14 bases between the two ends. The CDR3 loop spans 16 amino acids. Looked up from germline, CDR1 is MDHEN and CDR2 is SYDVKM. The CDR3 bases are TGTGCCAGCAGTTTAAGGAAGACAGGCTACTCCTACGAGCAGTACTTC. It translates to CASSLRKTGYSYEQYF.

The chain joins TRBV27 to TRBJ2-7, with 11 positions matching TRBD2. The CDR3 loop spans 15 amino acids. V lost 3 bases, J lost 3 bases, and 4 bases stayed unmatched. Germline V gene data show CDR1 as MNHEY and CDR2 as SMNVEV (reference sequence). This CDR3 is CASSLGTSGFYEQYF. The CDR3 region has the DNA TGTGCCAGCAGTTTGGGGACTAGCGGCTTCTACGAGCAGTACTTC.

This rearrangement joins TRBV29-1 to TRBJ2-3, with 11 bases identical to TRBD2. The junction had 3 bases not matched to a gene; V was cut back by 0 bases and J by 4 bases. The CDR3 is 15 residues long. Germline loops: CDR1 SQVTM, CDR2 ANQGSEA. Written as DNA, the CDR3 is TGCAGCGTTGAAGAAGCTAGCGGGGGGCCAGATACGCAGTATTTT. It specifies CSVEEASGGPDTQYF.